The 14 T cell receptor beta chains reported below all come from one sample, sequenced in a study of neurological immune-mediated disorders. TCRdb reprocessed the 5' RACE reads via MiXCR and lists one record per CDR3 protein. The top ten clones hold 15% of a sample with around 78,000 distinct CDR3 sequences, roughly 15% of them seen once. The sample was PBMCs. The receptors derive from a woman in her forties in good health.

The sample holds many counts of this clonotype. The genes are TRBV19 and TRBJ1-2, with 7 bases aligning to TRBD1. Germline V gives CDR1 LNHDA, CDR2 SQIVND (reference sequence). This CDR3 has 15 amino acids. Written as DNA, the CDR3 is TGTGCTACGCAGTATCGGGACAGCGGAATCTATGGCTACACCTTC. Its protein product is CATQYRDSGIYGYTF.

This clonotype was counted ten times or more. The CDR3 sequence: CASSLAPGLLGNNEQFF. CDR3 sequence (DNA): TGTGCCAGCAGCTTAGCCCCGGGACTACTAGGAAACAATGAGCAGTTCTTC. The chain joins TRBV7-2 to TRBJ2-1, with 7 bases aligning to TRBD2. Germline V gives CDR1 SGHTA, CDR2 FQGNSA. V was clipped by 0 bases and J by 5 bases; unmatched bases: 10. This CDR3 is built from 17 residues.

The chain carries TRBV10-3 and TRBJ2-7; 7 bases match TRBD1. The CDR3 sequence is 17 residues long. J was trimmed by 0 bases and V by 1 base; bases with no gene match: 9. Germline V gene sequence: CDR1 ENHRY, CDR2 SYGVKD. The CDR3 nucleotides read TGTGCCATCAGTGAGTTTGGTAGGGGACAGCACTCCTACGAGCAGTACGTC. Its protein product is CAISEFGRGQHSYEQYV.

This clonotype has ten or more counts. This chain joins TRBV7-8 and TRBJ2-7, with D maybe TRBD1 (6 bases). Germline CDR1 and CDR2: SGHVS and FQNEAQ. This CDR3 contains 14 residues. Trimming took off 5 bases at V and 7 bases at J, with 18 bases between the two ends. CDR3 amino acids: CASSPHYRVGEQYV. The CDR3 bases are TGTGCCAGCAGCCCCCACTACAGGGTGGGGGAGCAGTACGTC.

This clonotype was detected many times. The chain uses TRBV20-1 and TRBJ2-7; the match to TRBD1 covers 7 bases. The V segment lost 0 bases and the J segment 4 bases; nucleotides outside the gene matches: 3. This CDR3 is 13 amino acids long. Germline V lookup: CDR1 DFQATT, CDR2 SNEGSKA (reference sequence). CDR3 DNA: TGCAGTGCTAGAGATCGACAGGGATACGAGCAGTACGTC. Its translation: CSARDRQGYEQYV.

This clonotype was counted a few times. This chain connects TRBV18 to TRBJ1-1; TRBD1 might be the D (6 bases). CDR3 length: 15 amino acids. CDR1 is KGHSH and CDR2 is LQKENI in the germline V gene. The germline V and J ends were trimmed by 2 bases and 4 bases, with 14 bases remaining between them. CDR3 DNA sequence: TGTGCCAGCTCACCAAGCGCACAGGGTGTCACTGAAGCTTTCTTT. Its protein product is CASSPSAQGVTEAFF.

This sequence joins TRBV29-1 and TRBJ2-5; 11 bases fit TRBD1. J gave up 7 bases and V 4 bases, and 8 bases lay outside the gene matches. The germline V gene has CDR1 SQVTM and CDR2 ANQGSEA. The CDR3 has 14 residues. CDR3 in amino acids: CSVGGGQGAGTQYF. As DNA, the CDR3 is TGCAGCGTTGGAGGAGGACAGGGGGCTGGGACCCAGTACTTC.

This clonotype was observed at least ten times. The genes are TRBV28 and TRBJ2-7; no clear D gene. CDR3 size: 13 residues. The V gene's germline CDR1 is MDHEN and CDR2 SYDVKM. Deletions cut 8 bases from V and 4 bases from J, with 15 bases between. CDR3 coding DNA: TGTGCCAGCTCCGGAATAGCCCTTTACGAGCAGTACGTC. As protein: CASSGIALYEQYV.

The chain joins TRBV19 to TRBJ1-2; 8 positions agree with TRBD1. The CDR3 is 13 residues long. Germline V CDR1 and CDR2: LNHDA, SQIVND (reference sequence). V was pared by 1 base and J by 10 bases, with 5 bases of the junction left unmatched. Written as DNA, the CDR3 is TGTGCCAGTAGTATAGGACAGGGGAGCTTCTACACCTTC. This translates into CASSIGQGSFYTF.

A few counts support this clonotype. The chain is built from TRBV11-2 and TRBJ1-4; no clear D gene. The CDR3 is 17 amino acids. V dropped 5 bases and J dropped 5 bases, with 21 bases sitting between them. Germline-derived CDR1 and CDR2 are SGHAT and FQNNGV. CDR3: CASSPRAVIRGNEKLFF. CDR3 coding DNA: TGTGCCAGCAGCCCGCGCGCCGTTATTCGCGGGAATGAAAAACTGTTTTTT. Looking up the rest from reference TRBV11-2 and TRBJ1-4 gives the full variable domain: EAGVAQSPRYKIIEKRQSVAFWCNPISGHATLYWYQQILGQGPKLLIQFQNNGVVDDSQLPKDRFSAERLKGVDSTLKIQPAKLEDSAVYLCASSPRAVIRGNEKLFFGSGTQLSVL.

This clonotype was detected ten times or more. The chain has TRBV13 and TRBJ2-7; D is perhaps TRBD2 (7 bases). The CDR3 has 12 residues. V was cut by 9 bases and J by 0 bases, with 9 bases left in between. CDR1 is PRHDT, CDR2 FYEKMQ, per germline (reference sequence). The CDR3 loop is CASRGGSYEQYF. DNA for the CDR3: TGTGCCAGTAGGGGGGGCTCCTACGAGCAGTACTTC.

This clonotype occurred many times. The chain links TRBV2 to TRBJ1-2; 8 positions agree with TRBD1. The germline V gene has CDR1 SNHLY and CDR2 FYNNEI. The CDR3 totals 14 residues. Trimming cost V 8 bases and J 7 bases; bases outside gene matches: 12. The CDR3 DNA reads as TGTGCCAGCGGAACAGACAGGGGCGTAGGTGGCTACACCTTC. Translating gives CASGTDRGVGGYTF.

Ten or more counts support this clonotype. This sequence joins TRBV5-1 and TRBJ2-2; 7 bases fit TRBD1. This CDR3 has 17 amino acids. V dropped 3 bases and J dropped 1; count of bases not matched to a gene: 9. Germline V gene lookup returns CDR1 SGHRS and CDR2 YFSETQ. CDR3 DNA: TGCGCCAGCAGCTCCACCGTACGACAGGGGAACACCGGGGAGCTGTTTTTT. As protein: CASSSTVRQGNTGELFF.

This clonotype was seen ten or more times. The CDR3 DNA reads TGTGCCAGCAGCGTAGACCCTACGAACACCGGGGAGCTGTTTTTT. Translating gives CASSVDPTNTGELFF. The chain combines TRBV9 with TRBJ2-2; D is uncertain. This CDR3 comprises 15 residues. Germline CDR1 SGDLS, CDR2 YYNGEE. Trimming pared 0 bases from V and 0 bases from J, leaving 6 bases between.